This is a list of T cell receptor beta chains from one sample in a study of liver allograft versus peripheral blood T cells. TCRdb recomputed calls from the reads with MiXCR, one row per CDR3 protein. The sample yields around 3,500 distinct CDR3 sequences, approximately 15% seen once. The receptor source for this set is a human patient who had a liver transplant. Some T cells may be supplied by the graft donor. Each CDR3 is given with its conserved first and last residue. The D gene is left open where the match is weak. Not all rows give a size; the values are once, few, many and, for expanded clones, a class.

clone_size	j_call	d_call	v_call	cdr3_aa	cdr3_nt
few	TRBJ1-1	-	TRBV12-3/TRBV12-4	CASSLGRNTEAFF	TGTGCCAGCAGTTTAGGAAGGAACACTGAAGCTTTCTTT
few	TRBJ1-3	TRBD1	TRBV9	CASSLAGQATSGNTIYF	TGTGCCAGCAGCCTAGCCGGACAGGCCACCTCTGGAAACACCATATATTTT
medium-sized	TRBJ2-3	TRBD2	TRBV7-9	CASSSGLAGVADTQYF	TGTGCCAGCAGTTCCGGACTAGCGGGAGTAGCAGATACGCAGTATTTT
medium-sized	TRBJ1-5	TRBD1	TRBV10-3	CATWDSPNQPQHF	TGTGCCACCTGGGACAGTCCCAATCAGCCCCAGCATTTT
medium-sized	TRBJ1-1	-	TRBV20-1	CSASPGRRNTEAFF	TGCAGTGCTAGCCCCGGACGGCGGAACACTGAAGCTTTCTTT
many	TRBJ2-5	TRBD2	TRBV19	CASSIAPTSGQETQYF	TGTGCCAGTAGTATAGCCCCGACTAGCGGGCAAGAGACCCAGTACTTC
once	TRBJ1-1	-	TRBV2	CASSERTEAFF	TGTGCCAGCAGTGAACGGACTGAAGCTTTCTTT
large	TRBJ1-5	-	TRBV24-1	CATSGTGYQPQHF	TGTGCCACCAGTGGTACGGGCTATCAGCCCCAGCATTTT
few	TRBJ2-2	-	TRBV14	CASSQVRGRGTGELFF	TGTGCCAGCAGCCAAGTCAGGGGTCGTGGCACCGGGGAGCTGTTTTTT
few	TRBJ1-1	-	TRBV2	CASSASRGATEAFF	TGTGCCAGCAGCGCTTCGAGGGGGGCCACTGAAGCTTTCTTT
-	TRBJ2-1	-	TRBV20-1	CSALTLDEQFF	TGCAGTGCTCTTACCCTCGATGAGCAGTTCTTC
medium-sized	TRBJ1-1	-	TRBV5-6	CASSLVDQGRSTAFF	TGTGCCAGCAGCTTGGTGGACCAGGGGAGGAGTACAGCTTTCTTT
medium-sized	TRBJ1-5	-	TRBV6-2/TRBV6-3	CASSPGPKGYSNQPQHF	TGTGCCAGCAGTCCGGGTCCCAAGGGGTATAGCAATCAGCCCCAGCATTTT
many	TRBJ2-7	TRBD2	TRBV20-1	CSAPGLAGALLEQYF	TGCAGTGCACCGGGACTAGCGGGGGCGCTTTTAGAGCAGTACTTC
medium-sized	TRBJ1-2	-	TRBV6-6	CASSPGANYGYTF	TGTGCCAGCAGCCCCGGGGCTAACTATGGCTACACCTTC
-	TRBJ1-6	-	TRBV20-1	CSARGSGGVGSPLHF	TGCAGTGCTAGGGGCTCCGGGGGGGTCGGTTCACCCCTCCACTTT
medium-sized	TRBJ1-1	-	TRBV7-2	CASSLAAFDTEAFF	TGTGCCAGCAGCTTAGCGGCATTCGACACTGAAGCTTTCTTT
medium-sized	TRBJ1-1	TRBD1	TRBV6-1	CASSSRDRGDTEAFF	TGTGCCAGCAGTTCCCGGGACAGGGGTGACACTGAAGCTTTCTTT
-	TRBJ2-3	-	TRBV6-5	CASGRSTDTQYF	TGTGCCTCGGGGCGTAGCACAGATACGCAGTATTTT
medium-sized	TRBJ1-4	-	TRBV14	CASSQSRANEKLFF	TGTGCCAGCAGCCAATCGAGGGCTAATGAAAAACTGTTTTTT
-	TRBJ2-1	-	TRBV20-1	CSAKAPLGKQFF	TGCAGTGCCAAGGCTCCTTTGGGAAAACAGTTCTTC
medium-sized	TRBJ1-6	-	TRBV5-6	CASSSDYGDSPLHF	TGTGCCAGCAGCTCGGACTATGGGGACTCACCCCTCCACTTT
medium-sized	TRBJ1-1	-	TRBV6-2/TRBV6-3	CASSQARGTGNTEAFF	TGTGCCAGCAGCCAAGCGAGGGGGACCGGGAACACTGAAGCTTTCTTT
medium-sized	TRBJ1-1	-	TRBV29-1	CSVLLGGNTEAFF	TGCAGCGTTCTGCTAGGGGGGAACACTGAAGCTTTCTTT
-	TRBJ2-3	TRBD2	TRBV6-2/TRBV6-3	CATLLAGGPGTQYF	TGTGCCACCCTCCTAGCGGGGGGGCCCGGTACGCAGTATTTT
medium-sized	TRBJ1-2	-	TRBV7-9	CASSLEGSHMYIYGYTF	TGTGCCAGCAGCTTAGAAGGATCCCATATGTATATCTATGGCTACACCTTC
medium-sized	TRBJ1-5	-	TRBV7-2	CASSSLLSSGQPQHF	TGTGCCAGCAGCTCCCTACTATCCTCGGGTCAGCCCCAGCATTTT
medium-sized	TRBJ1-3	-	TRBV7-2	CASSLYGNTIYF	TGTGCCAGCAGCCTCTATGGAAACACCATATATTTT
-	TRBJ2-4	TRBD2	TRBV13	CASRLGGRKNIQYF	TGTGCCAGCCGCCTCGGGGGGAGGAAAAACATTCAGTACTTC
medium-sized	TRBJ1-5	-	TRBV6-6	CASSPTLSGSVTQHF	TGTGCCAGCAGCCCGACACTTTCCGGGTCAGTGACCCAGCATTTT
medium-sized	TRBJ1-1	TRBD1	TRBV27	CASSLFDRAEAFF	TGTGCCAGCAGTTTATTCGACAGGGCTGAAGCTTTCTTT